Shown below are 19 T cell receptor beta chains from a single sample sequenced in a study of cytomegalovirus exposure and HLA in healthy donors. TCRdb's copy holds only in-frame clones and misses some; the assay was immunoSEQ multiplex PCR. The sample contains fewer than 120,000 clones, approximately 90% of which appear only once. The sequencing sample was made of PBMCs. All receptors derive from a woman aged 18-30 years in good health and CMV-seronegative.

The chain is built from TRBV30 and TRBJ1-2, with 7 bases fitting TRBD1. Germline V gene lookup returns CDR1 GTSNPN and CDR2 SVGIG (reference sequence). CDR3 size: 13 residues. The V segment lost 2 bases and the J segment 6 bases; nucleotides outside the gene matches: 6. CDR3 coding DNA: TGTGCCTGGAGTTACGACAGGGCGGATGGCTACACCTTC. Translated, it gives CAWSYDRADGYTF. Together with reference TRBV30 and TRBJ1-2, the CDR3 gives the full variable domain: SQTIHQWPATLVQPVGSPLSLECTVEGTSNPNLYWYRQAAGRGLQLLFYSVGIGQISSEVPQNLSASRPQDRQFILSSKKLLLSDSGFYLCAWSYDRADGYTFGSGTRLTVV.

This chain links TRBV7-2 with TRBJ2-4; 7 bases fit TRBD1. CDR1 SGHTA and CDR2 FQGNSA come from the germline V gene. The V gene end was trimmed by 3 bases and the J gene end by 6 bases; junction bases not matched to a gene: 2. This CDR3 has 13 residues. This CDR3 is CASSFGTANIQYF. The CDR3 DNA reads TGTGCCAGCAGCTTTGGGACAGCAAACATTCAGTACTTC.

The V gene is TRBV27, the J gene TRBJ2-2, with D possibly being TRBD2 (8 bases). CDR1 and CDR2 (germline): MNHEY, SMNVEV (reference sequence). V was cut by 7 bases and J by 3 bases, with 33 bases left in between. The CDR3 extends over 21 amino acids. CDR3 coding DNA: TGTGCCAGCATCTCAACAGCAAAGGGGGCCCCGGGAGGGAGGGACACCGGGGAGCTGTTTTTT. This codes for CASISTAKGAPGGRDTGELFF.

The chain employs TRBV7-2 and TRBJ1-4; unclear D gene. The CDR3 is 15 amino acids. CDR1 SGHTA and CDR2 FQGNSA come from the germline V gene. V lost 2 bases and J 7 bases, leaving 14 bases between the germline ends. The chain's CDR3 is CASSLSGRGREKLFF. CDR3 nucleotide sequence: TGTGCCAGCAGCTTATCTGGCAGAGGGCGTGAAAAACTGTTTTTT.

The chain joins TRBV6-5 to TRBJ2-2, with 10 bases identical to TRBD1. The CDR3 sequence is 13 residues long. Per the germline V gene, CDR1 is MNHEY and CDR2 is SVGAGI. Trimming removed 6 bases from V and 7 bases from J; junction bases left unmatched: 2. The CDR3 nucleotides read TGTGCCAGCAGGGGACAGGGGTACGGGGAGCTGTTTTTT. Its protein product is CASRGQGYGELFF.

The J gene is TRBJ1-2, the V gene TRBV6-1; no firm D call. Germline assignment: CDR1 MNHNS and CDR2 SASEGT. V was clipped by 2 bases and J by 0 bases, with 19 bases between them. This CDR3 region has 18 residues. CDR3 in DNA: TGTGCCAGCAGTGAATCCGAACGGCATTTTCGGGCTAACTATGGCTACACCTTC. Amino acid sequence: CASSESERHFRANYGYTF.

V gene TRBV4-3 combines with J gene TRBJ2-2; the D gene is possibly TRBD1 (6 bases). The CDR3 runs 14 residues. The V end lost 8 bases, the J end lost 2 bases, and 12 bases lay between the germline ends. In germline, CDR1 is LGHNA, CDR2 YSLEER. CDR3 bases: TGCGCCAGCGACTCGGGACACAACACCGGGGAGCTGTTTTTT. Translation: CASDSGHNTGELFF.

The gene calls are TRBV5-1 and TRBJ1-1, with no clear D. Germline lookup yields CDR1 SGHRS and CDR2 YFSETQ. The CDR3 consists of 15 residues. The V and J ends lost 0 bases and 4 bases respectively, with 13 bases between them. This chain's CDR3 is CASSLAGLIGTEAFF. CDR3 nucleotides: TGCGCCAGCAGCTTGGCTGGACTAATAGGCACTGAAGCTTTCTTT.

The chain carries TRBV10-2 and TRBJ1-5; D is unclear. Germline V lookup: CDR1 WSHSY, CDR2 SAAADI. Between the trimmed V and J ends, which lost 5 bases and 6 bases, there was a span of 11 bases. This CDR3 comprises 13 residues. The CDR3 bases are TGCGCCAGCAGTACCGGTGGCGGTCAGCCCCAGCATTTT. The encoded protein is CASSTGGGQPQHF.

This clone was counted a single time. The chain employs TRBV5-1 and TRBJ2-3; TRBD1 is a possible D gene (6 bases). From germline, CDR1 is SGHRS and CDR2 YFSETQ. Trimming pared 4 bases from V and 0 bases from J, leaving 15 bases between. The CDR3 contains 16 residues. CDR3 residues: CASSVTGTSSTDTQYF. The CDR3 region has the DNA TGCGCCAGCAGCGTGACCGGGACATCTAGCACAGATACGCAGTATTTT.

The V gene is TRBV5-1, the J gene TRBJ2-6; TRBD1 aligns across 9 bases. Looked up from germline, CDR1 is SGHRS and CDR2 is YFSETQ. The CDR3 length is 15 residues. Losses at the gene ends were 7 bases for V and 4 bases for J; bases not matched to a gene: 6. The CDR3 loop reads CASGGQGSGANVLTF. CDR3 coding DNA: TGCGCCAGCGGCGGACAGGGGTCCGGGGCCAACGTCCTGACTTTC.

CDR3 DNA: TGTGCGTGGAGGGCTCAACTACAAGAGACCCAGTACTTC. It codes for CAWRAQLQETQYF. This chain joins TRBV5-4 and TRBJ2-5; maybe TRBD2 (6 bases). This CDR3 has 13 amino acids. Germline CDR1 SGHNT, CDR2 YYREEE (reference sequence).

The J gene is TRBJ2-7, the V gene TRBV27; D perhaps matches TRBD2 (6 bases). The V end was cut by 5 bases, the J end by 3 bases, with 17 bases between. The CDR3 length is 15 residues. Per germline, CDR1 MNHEY and CDR2 SMNVEV (reference sequence). This chain's CDR3 is CASSPVGGVVYEQYF. CDR3 DNA sequence: TGTGCCAGCAGTCCCGTGGGCGGGGTTGTCTACGAGCAGTACTTC.

This chain connects TRBV11-1 to TRBJ2-5; TRBD1 matches at 8 bases. V gave up 4 bases and J gave up 2 bases; unmatched junction bases: 6. The CDR3 is 15 amino acids. The germline gives CDR1 SGHAT, CDR2 FQDESV (reference sequence). The CDR3 loop reads CASSSVTGAQETQYF. CDR3 bases: TGTGCCAGCAGCTCCGTGACAGGGGCTCAAGAGACCCAGTACTTC.

The chain carries TRBV18 and TRBJ1-5; D is perhaps TRBD1 (6 bases). The germline CDR1 and CDR2 sequences are KGHSH and LQKENI. V was shortened by 6 bases and J by 1 base, with 13 bases between the two germline ends. There are 15 residues in the CDR3. CDR3 loop: CASSPGTLSNQPQHF. As DNA, the CDR3 is TGTGCCAGCTCCCCCGGGACACTGAGCAATCAGCCCCAGCATTTT. The complete variable domain, with remaining parts taken from reference TRBV18 and TRBJ1-5, reads NAGVMQNPRHLVRRRGQEARLRCSPMKGHSHVYWYRQLPEEGLKFMVYLQKENIIDESGMPKERFSAEFPKEGPSILRIQQVVRGDSAAYFCASSPGTLSNQPQHFGDGTRLSIL.

This chain links TRBV29-1 with TRBJ1-2; TRBD1 matches 10 bases. The CDR3 is made up of 14 amino acids. Per the germline V gene, CDR1 is SQVTM and CDR2 is ANQGSEA. After removal of 6 bases from V and 1 base from J, the junction contained 5 bases not matched to a gene. The CDR3 loop reads CSVGGQGVNYGYTF. The CDR3 DNA follows: TGCAGCGTGGGTGGACAGGGGGTTAACTATGGCTACACCTTC.

The chain uses TRBV5-1 and TRBJ2-2, with D perhaps matching TRBD1 (6 bases). V was cut by 0 bases and J by 6 bases, with 18 bases left in between. Germline V lookup: CDR1 SGHRS, CDR2 YFSETQ. There are 17 residues in the CDR3. CDR3 sequence reads: CASSLDLGGPMAGELFF. The CDR3 DNA reads as TGCGCCAGCAGCTTGGACCTAGGGGGTCCGATGGCCGGGGAGCTGTTTTTT.

The count of this clone is one. The J gene is TRBJ2-1, the V gene TRBV19; 9 positions agree with TRBD2. The CDR3 covers 15 residues. Germline CDR1 is LNHDA and CDR2 is SQIVND (reference sequence). The junction had 8 bases not matched to a gene; V was cut back by 10 bases and J by 1 base. The CDR3 DNA follows: TGTGCCACGGAGGCCACTAGCGGGTCCTACAATGAGCAGTTCTTC. Translation: CATEATSGSYNEQFF.

This rearrangement joins TRBV28 to TRBJ1-6, with D perhaps TRBD1 (6 bases). In germline, CDR1 is MDHEN, CDR2 SYDVKM. V lost 1 base and J 7 bases, leaving 11 bases between the germline ends. CDR3 size: 15 residues. The CDR3 DNA sequence: TGTGCCAGCAGTTTATCGGCGACAGGCAATTCACCCCTCCACTTT. Encoded protein: CASSLSATGNSPLHF.